The 15 T cell receptor beta chains reported below all come from one sample, sequenced in a study of blood T cell repertoires in COVID-19. Profiled with immunoSEQ multiplex PCR; TCRdb holds only in-frame clones, not every one. The table records 150,000 to 200,000 clones, roughly 80% of them present only once. Sequencing used peripheral blood. Receptors originate from an elderly woman with acute or convalescent COVID-19.

CDR3 loop: CASSSAGGYTF. CDR3 in DNA: TGTGCCAGCAGCTCAGCGGGGGGCTACACCTTC. This sequence joins TRBV5-4 and TRBJ1-2; D remains ambiguous. Trimming shortened V by 3 bases and J by 8 bases, and 8 bases separated the two germline ends. The CDR3 has 11 residues. Germline V gene sequence: CDR1 SGHNT, CDR2 YYREEE (reference sequence).

V usage is TRBV28 and J usage is TRBJ2-7, with D unresolved. CDR1 and CDR2 (germline): MDHEN, SYDVKM. V was clipped by 6 bases and J by 6 bases, with 12 bases between them. The CDR3 contains 12 residues. CDR3 sequence reads: CASSRINGEQYF. The CDR3 DNA follows: TGTGCCAGCAGCAGGATCAATGGCGAGCAGTACTTC.

The chain recombines TRBV19 with TRBJ2-2; no clear D. The V end was cut by 5 bases, the J end by 5 bases, with 18 bases between. The CDR3 covers 16 residues. Germline V CDR1 and CDR2: LNHDA, SQIVND (reference sequence). This CDR3 reads CASSPPQSRLTGELFF. The CDR3 DNA is TGTGCCAGTAGTCCTCCCCAGTCGCGGCTAACCGGGGAGCTGTTTTTT. Full variable domain (outside the CDR3, taken from reference TRBV19 and TRBJ2-2): DGGITQSPKYLFRKEGQNVTLSCEQNLNHDAMYWYRQDPGQGLRLIYYSQIVNDFQKGDIAEGYSVSREKKESFPLTVTSAQKNPTAFYLCASSPPQSRLTGELFFGEGSRLTVL.

This clone has a handful of counts. CDR3 sequence: CASSQDLVLEQFF. CDR3 coding DNA: TGTGCCAGCAGCCAAGATCTAGTTCTTGAGCAGTTCTTC. This chain links TRBV3-1 (or the pseudogene TRBV3-2) with TRBJ2-1; no clear D gene. The CDR3 length is 13 residues. Germline assignment: CDR1 LGHDT and CDR2 YNNKEL (reference sequence). V was cut by 0 bases and J by 9 bases, with 9 bases left in between.

The V gene is TRBV9, the J gene TRBJ2-1; TRBD2 is a possible D gene (5 bases). Germline-derived CDR1 and CDR2 are SGDLS and YYNGEE. This CDR3 has 19 residues. The germline V and J ends were trimmed by 0 bases and 1 base, with 20 bases remaining between them. In DNA, the CDR3 is TGTGCCAGCAGCGTAGCACTTGGGAGTGCCAGCAGGTCCTACAATGAGCAGTTCTTC. The encoded protein is CASSVALGSASRSYNEQFF.

The CDR3 DNA sequence: TGCGCCAGCAGCCAAGCCGAGACGGCGGCCTCTGGGGCCAACGTCCTGACTTTC. Protein: CASSQAETAASGANVLTF. V is TRBV4-3 and J is TRBJ2-6; D unresolved. Germline values: CDR1 LGHNA, CDR2 YSLEER. The CDR3 sequence is 18 residues long. The V end was cut by 1 base, the J end by 0 bases, with 13 bases between.

This sequence joins TRBV11-1 and TRBJ1-2, with TRBD1 as a possible D gene (6 bases). The length of the CDR3 is 13 residues. Trimming pared 2 bases from V and 8 bases from J, leaving 12 bases between. In germline, CDR1 is SGHAT, CDR2 FQDESV (reference sequence). The CDR3 here is CASSLLTGQGYTF. The CDR3 DNA reads as TGTGCCAGCAGCTTATTAACAGGGCAAGGCTACACCTTC. Full variable domain (outside the CDR3, taken from reference TRBV11-1 and TRBJ1-2): EAEVAQSPRYKITEKSQAVAFWCDPISGHATLYWYRQILGQGPELLVQFQDESVVDDSQLPKDRFSAERLKGVDSTLKIQPAELGDSAMYLCASSLLTGQGYTFGSGTRLTVV.

This clone has just a few counts. The chain recombines TRBV9 with TRBJ2-5; D gene unclear. The V gene lost 0 bases and the J gene lost 2 bases, with 5 bases spanning the gap. Germline lookup yields CDR1 SGDLS and CDR2 YYNGEE. The CDR3 totals 13 residues. The CDR3 bases are TGTGCCAGCAGCGTAGCGGGTCAAGAGACCCAGTACTTC. It yields the protein CASSVAGQETQYF.

This rearrangement joins TRBV6-5 to TRBJ1-3, with D possibly matching TRBD1 (5 bases). Germline CDR1 and CDR2: MNHEY and SVGAGI. The germline V and J ends were trimmed by 8 bases and 5 bases, with 13 bases remaining between them. The CDR3 sequence is 13 residues long. The CDR3 spells CASGPGGRNTIYF. CDR3 nucleotides: TGTGCCAGCGGCCCGGGGGGTCGAAACACCATATATTTT.

The gene calls are TRBV7-8 and TRBJ2-1, with D uncertain. V dropped 0 bases and J dropped 0 bases, with 12 bases sitting between them. CDR1 and CDR2 from the germline V gene are SGHVS and FQNEAQ. The CDR3 covers 17 residues. CDR3 nucleotides: TGTGCCAGCAGCTTAGCAACCGGGTCAGACTCCTACAATGAGCAGTTCTTC. Translated, it gives CASSLATGSDSYNEQFF.

The V call is TRBV3-1 (or the pseudogene TRBV3-2), the J call TRBJ1-3; 9 bases align to TRBD1. The CDR3 has 17 residues. V gave up 2 bases and J gave up 1 base; unmatched junction bases: 6. Germline values: CDR1 LGHDT, CDR2 YNNKEL (reference sequence). The DNA of the CDR3 is TGTGCCAGCAGCCAAAGAGGGGGACAGGGATCTGGAAACACCATATATTTT. Amino acids: CASSQRGGQGSGNTIYF.

V and J are TRBV19 and TRBJ2-7; D might be TRBD1 (7 bases). V dropped 5 bases and J dropped 5 bases, with 13 bases sitting between them. Germline V CDR1 and CDR2: LNHDA, SQIVND (reference sequence). The CDR3 totals 13 residues. The CDR3 DNA reads TGTGCCAGTAGTGCGGGGACAGTCAACGAGCAGTACTTC. This codes for CASSAGTVNEQYF.

The rearrangement uses TRBV29-1 and TRBJ1-2; the match to TRBD1 covers 7 bases. V lost 4 bases and J lost 0; bases outside the gene matches: 5. The CDR3 extends over 14 amino acids. The germline V gene has CDR1 SQVTM and CDR2 ANQGSEA. This CDR3 is CSVVYTGANYGYTF. The CDR3 DNA sequence: TGCAGCGTTGTGTACACAGGGGCTAACTATGGCTACACCTTC.

V and J are TRBV19 and TRBJ2-1; D is perhaps TRBD2 (6 bases). The germline gives CDR1 LNHDA, CDR2 SQIVND (reference sequence). The V end was cut by 4 bases, the J end by 6 bases, with 13 bases between. The CDR3 length is 14 residues. CDR3 sequence (DNA): TGTGCCAGTAGTAACGTGTTCGGGGGCAATGAGCAGTTCTTC. Translation gives CASSNVFGGNEQFF.

This chain connects TRBV5-6 to TRBJ2-7; 10 bases map to TRBD1. The CDR3 extends over 14 amino acids. Germline V gives CDR1 SGHDT, CDR2 YYEEEE. The trim removed 3 bases at V and 2 bases at J, leaving 2 bases unmatched. The CDR3 DNA is TGTGCCAGCAGCTCGACAGGGGGCCCCTACGAGCAGTACTTC. This encodes CASSSTGGPYEQYF.